The rows below give T cell receptor beta chains drawn from one sample of a study of blood T cell repertoires in COVID-19. Generated by immunoSEQ multiplex PCR, the TCRdb table keeps only in-frame clones and is missing some. The repertoire has about 250,000 clones, more than 75% of them found once; the top ten carry approximately 1.6%. Sequencing was done on a sample of PBMCs or T cells enriched from blood (not recorded which). These receptors were collected from a woman between 45 and 65 years old who had recovered from COVID-19. Each CDR3 is given with its conserved first and last residue. The D gene is left open where the match is weak. Size is stated for part of the rows, as once, few or many counts, or as a class when the clone is expanded.

D	size	V	J	CDR3	DNA
.	.	TRBV2	TRBJ1-3	CASSGGTWNSGNTIYF	TGTGCCAGCAGTGGGGGGACTTGGAACTCTGGAAACACCATATATTTT
.	.	TRBV11-3	TRBJ2-1	CASSYIGGVGEQFF	TGTGCCAGCAGCTACATCGGTGGAGTTGGTGAGCAGTTCTTC
.	.	TRBV10-3	TRBJ2-2	CATRGTLGGELFF	TGTGCCACCAGGGGGACTTTGGGCGGGGAGCTGTTTTTT
.	few	TRBV18	TRBJ1-1	CASSVNRVAEAFF	TGTGCCAGCTCAGTCAACAGGGTCGCTGAAGCTTTCTTT
.	.	TRBV19	TRBJ1-5	CASTWTSDSNQPQHF	TGTGCCAGTACGTGGACAAGCGATAGCAATCAGCCCCAGCATTTT
.	once	TRBV2	TRBJ1-5	CASSVRGSNQPQHF	TGTGCCAGCAGTGTACGGGGTAGCAATCAGCCCCAGCATTTT
TRBD1	.	TRBV18	TRBJ2-7	CASFGTGGDEQYF	TGTGCCAGCTTCGGGACAGGGGGCGACGAGCAGTACTTC
.	.	TRBV19	TRBJ2-5	CARRETQYF	TGTGCCAGGCGGGAGACCCAGTACTTC
TRBD2	.	TRBV4-2	TRBJ2-1	CASSQGGGGRAIEQFF	TGTGCCAGCAGCCAAGGCGGAGGCGGGAGGGCCATTGAGCAGTTCTTC
TRBD1	once	TRBV28	TRBJ1-3	CASRDRLGNTIYF	TGTGCCAGCAGGGACAGGCTGGGAAACACCATATATTTT
TRBD2	.	TRBV11-3	TRBJ2-3	CASSWGTSGSGADTQYF	TGTGCCAGCAGCTGGGGGACTAGCGGGAGTGGCGCAGATACGCAGTATTTT
TRBD2	.	TRBV27	TRBJ2-2	CASSFGLAGATGELFF	TGTGCCAGCAGTTTCGGTCTAGCGGGAGCCACCGGGGAGCTGTTTTTT
.	.	TRBV7-8	TRBJ2-7	CASSLSRYEQYF	TGTGCCAGCAGCTTGTCGCGCTACGAGCAGTACTTC
.	once	TRBV9	TRBJ1-2	CASSEGKGGYTF	TGTGCCAGCAGCGAGGGCAAGGGGGGCTACACCTTC
TRBD2	.	TRBV6-2/TRBV6-3	TRBJ2-7	CASSYGLVGNYEQYF	TGTGCCAGCAGTTACGGACTAGTGGGGAATTACGAGCAGTACTTC
TRBD2	.	TRBV25-1	TRBJ2-1	CASSESGGNEQFF	TGTGCCAGCAGTGAATCGGGGGGAAATGAGCAGTTCTTC
.	.	TRBV7-2	TRBJ1-6	CASSPSEGVPLHF	TGTGCCAGCAGTCCCTCTGAAGGGGTACCCCTCCACTTT
.	.	TRBV18	TRBJ2-7	CASSPPGSRAPHEQYF	TGTGCCAGCTCACCTCCCGGGTCGAGGGCTCCCCACGAGCAGTACTTC
.	.	TRBV28	TRBJ2-6	CASWGQPGVGSGANVLTF	TGTGCCAGCTGGGGACAGCCGGGGGTTGGGTCTGGGGCCAACGTCCTGACTTTC
TRBD2	.	TRBV2	TRBJ2-7	CASSEVREGPIDEQYF	TGTGCCAGCAGTGAAGTGCGGGAGGGGCCAATTGACGAGCAGTACTTC
.	.	TRBV27	TRBJ2-3	CASSDWSTDTQYF	TGTGCCAGCAGCGACTGGTCCACAGATACGCAGTATTTT
TRBD1	.	TRBV24-1	TRBJ1-1	CATSEGQGMNTEAFF	TGTGCCACCAGTGAGGGACAGGGAATGAACACTGAAGCTTTCTTT
TRBD1	.	TRBV30	TRBJ2-5	CAWSGDRVQETQYF	TGTGCCTGGAGTGGGGACAGGGTACAAGAGACCCAGTACTTC
.	.	TRBV18	TRBJ2-2	CASFSYTGELFF	TGTGCCAGCTTTTCGTACACCGGGGAGCTGTTTTTT
.	.	TRBV6-5	TRBJ2-3	CASTQGLSTDTQYF	TGTGCCAGCACTCAGGGCCTTTCCACAGATACGCAGTATTTT
TRBD2	few	TRBV19	TRBJ2-2	CASGILAGTNTGELFF	TGTGCCAGTGGGATCCTAGCGGGTACGAACACCGGGGAGCTGTTTTTT
TRBD1	.	TRBV18	TRBJ2-7	CASSPTGDSYEQYF	TGTGCCAGCTCACCTACAGGGGACTCCTACGAGCAGTACTTC
TRBD2	.	TRBV2	TRBJ2-3	CASRDGLVSDTQYF	TGTGCCAGCAGGGACGGACTAGTTTCTGATACGCAGTATTTT
.	.	TRBV19	TRBJ1-2	CASSMRGISYGYTF	TGTGCCAGTAGTATGCGCGGAATCTCCTATGGCTACACCTTC
.	.	TRBV12-3/TRBV12-4	TRBJ2-5	CASSLERLGTNF	TGTGCCAGCAGTTTAGAAAGACTAGGTACGAACTTC
TRBD1	.	TRBV19	TRBJ2-1	CASSGQGGRSYNEQFF	TGTGCCAGTAGTGGACAGGGGGGCCGATCGTACAATGAGCAGTTCTTC
TRBD1	.	TRBV18	TRBJ1-3	CASSPAGTGIGNTIYF	TGTGCCAGCTCACCGGCCGGGACAGGGATAGGAAACACCATATATTTT
TRBD2	.	TRBV5-1	TRBJ2-1	CASSLALASGNNEQFF	TGCGCCAGCAGCTTGGCTCTGGCTAGCGGGAACAATGAGCAGTTCTTC
.	.	TRBV9	TRBJ2-1	CASSVDPGRGYNEQFF	TGTGCCAGCAGCGTAGATCCCGGGAGAGGATACAATGAGCAGTTCTTC
.	.	TRBV3-1/TRBV3-2	TRBJ1-5	CASSPAAGAAPQHF	TGTGCCAGCAGCCCCGCCGCCGGAGCGGCGCCCCAGCATTTT
.	.	TRBV7-9	TRBJ2-3	CASNGVLDFTDTQYF	TGTGCCAGCAACGGGGTGTTGGACTTCACAGATACGCAGTATTTT
TRBD2	.	TRBV7-3	TRBJ2-1	CASSLMQAGAGNEQFF	TGTGCCAGCAGCTTAATGCAGGCGGGAGCGGGGAATGAGCAGTTCTTC
TRBD2	.	TRBV11-2	TRBJ2-5	CASSPQGSGRETQYF	TGTGCCAGCAGCCCACAGGGTAGCGGGAGAGAGACCCAGTACTTC
TRBD1	.	TRBV18	TRBJ1-1	CASSPGQGAAEAFF	TGTGCCAGCTCACCCGGACAGGGGGCGGCTGAAGCTTTCTTT
TRBD1	.	TRBV5-1	TRBJ1-1	CASSWDRVNTEAFF	TGCGCCAGCAGCTGGGACAGGGTTAACACTGAAGCTTTCTTT
TRBD1	.	TRBV6-4	TRBJ2-1	CASSRQGEGYNEQFF	TGTGCCAGCAGCAGACAGGGAGAGGGGTACAATGAGCAGTTCTTC